This T cell receptor (beta chain) was retrieved from a study of monozygotic twins with inflammatory bowel disease. Study observations and caveats: There was no way to distinguish the different T cell subtypes.

Two rounds of nested PCR, of about 16 and 10 cycles, were run on TCRalpha and TCRbeta cDNA. TCRdb reprocessed the 5' RACE reads; each CDR3 protein has one entry and no DNA is given. This table lists about 380,000 distinct CDR3 sequences. Germline-derived CDR1 and CDR2 are SGHRS and YFSETQ. This CDR3 is built from 15 residues. With regard to this clonotype: Its antigen is undetermined.

Blood samples of approximately 2.7 ml were drawn from every donor. This chain links TRBV5-1 with TRBJ2-5; TCRdb lists TRBD1, though no DNA is available to test this call. The receptor was isolated from a human donor with ulcerative colitis or Crohn's disease, or a healthy co-twin of an affected twin (not recorded which). The sample taken for sequencing was blood. The CDR3 loop is CASSFGGGLRETQYF.